The next 6 T cell receptor beta chains were all read from a single sample in a study of T-cell memory formation after mild COVID-19. TCRdb re-analysed the 5' RACE reads in MiXCR, keeping a single row per CDR3 protein. The sample consists of about 360,000 distinct CDR3 sequences, about an eighth of them appearing once. The material sequenced was PBMCs or a T cell subset sorted from them (not recorded which). The receptor set was obtained from a man in his late teens or twenties who had mild COVID-19 (a few samples of this study predate the infection). Cell type and time point are not known.

This clonotype was recorded many times. The rearrangement joins TRBV7-9 to TRBJ1-5; a weak D match, TRBD1 (5 bases). CDR1 SEHNR and CDR2 FQNEAQ come from the germline V gene (reference sequence). The CDR3 is made up of 13 amino acids. V lost 3 bases, J lost 5 bases, and 8 bases lay in between. The CDR3 loop is CASSFQGHQPQHF. The DNA of the CDR3 is TGTGCCAGCAGCTTCCAGGGCCATCAGCCCCAGCATTTT.

There are a few counts of this clonotype. CDR3 residues: CASSPQKYGYTF. The DNA for the CDR3 is TGTGCCAGCAGTCCTCAGAAGTATGGCTACACCTTC. V usage is TRBV12-3 or TRBV12-4 and J usage is TRBJ1-2, with D unclear. This CDR3 comprises 12 residues. V lost 5 bases and J 5 bases, leaving 9 bases between the germline ends.

The table lists this clonotype with a few counts. The chain has TRBV19 and TRBJ1-5, with D possibly matching TRBD1 (5 bases). This CDR3 comprises 13 residues. The germline V and J ends were trimmed by 3 bases and 9 bases, with 12 bases remaining between them. The germline V gene has CDR1 LNHDA and CDR2 SQIVND (reference sequence). In DNA form, the CDR3 reads TGTGCCAGTAGTATTAGTGGGGGTCCGCCCCAGCATTTT. It yields the protein CASSISGGPPQHF.

The gene calls are TRBV6-6 and TRBJ1-5, with 7 bases matching TRBD1. After removal of 2 bases from V and 6 bases from J, the junction contained 4 bases not matched to a gene. CDR1 and CDR2 (germline): MNHNY, SVGAGI (reference sequence). The CDR3 spans 14 residues. CDR3 nucleotides: TGTGCCAGCAGTTACGACAGGGTAGGTCAGCCCCAGCATTTT. Protein product: CASSYDRVGQPQHF.

This clonotype was detected only a few times. The chain has TRBV7-6 and TRBJ2-6, with TRBD1 identical over 8 bases. This CDR3 region has 16 residues. Germline CDR1 and CDR2: SGHVS and FNYEAQ. The ends lost 5 bases at V and 0 bases at J; junction bases unmatched: 3. The CDR3 loop is CASSRDRPSGANVLTF. The CDR3 bases are TGTGCCAGCAGCCGGGACAGGCCCTCTGGGGCCAACGTCCTGACTTTC.

This clonotype occurred a few times. The chain joins TRBV7-2 to TRBJ2-4; 11 bases align to TRBD2. V shed 1 base, J shed 8 bases, and the junction held 7 bases outside the gene matches. Germline V gives CDR1 SGHTA, CDR2 FQGNSA. The CDR3 covers 16 residues. The CDR3 nucleotides are TGTGCCAGCAGCTTAGGATTTAGCGGGGGGGCCGACATTCAGTACTTC. This gives the protein CASSLGFSGGADIQYF.